The entry that follows covers one T cell receptor beta chain sequence. These data are taken from a study of OX40 agonist ivuxolimab in advanced cancers. Study as a whole: Patients took ivuxolimab, an agonistic anti-OX40 (CD134) antibody. Those enrolled were 82.7% male, with a mean age of around 58 years and ages from about 20 to 85.

V was pared by 6 bases and J by 3 bases, with 8 bases of the junction left unmatched. The CDR3 spans 14 residues. Germline V gives CDR1 MNHEY, CDR2 SMNVEV (reference sequence). Some clones are missing from TCRdb's copy, which holds only in-frame ones; the method was immunoSEQ multiplex PCR. Here the sample spans roughly 60,000 clones, roughly nine tenths being singletons. The sample in question was CD4+ or CD8+ T cells sorted from blood, obtained in a trial of the OX40 agonist ivuxolimab. The J gene is TRBJ2-7, the V gene TRBV27; 7 nucleotides match TRBD2. The sequence derives from an adult with an advanced solid tumor such as melanoma, head and neck, liver or kidney cancer. DNA of the CDR3: TGTGCCAGCAGCCTCGGGGGGATCGGCTACGAGCAGTACTTC. Amino acids: CASSLGGIGYEQYF.